This paragraph reports one T cell receptor (beta chain). Its antigen is not yet known. This may stem from a read error, because a much larger clone lies one nucleotide away. These data are taken from a study of T cells in Graves' hyperthyroidism and ophthalmopathy (dated by TCRdb to the late 2010s). In terms of the full investigation: Peripheral blood samples were taken at initial diagnosis, before any treatment was given. TCR Vbeta CDR3 sequencing of 135 peripheral blood samples (43 ophthalmopathy, 75 hyperthyroidism and roughly 17 progressor patients) is reported in the paper. Prospective prediction of ophthalmopathy was tested in an independent validation cohort consisting of 18 hyperthyroidism patients and over 15 patients who later progressed to ophthalmopathy. The study also compared thyroid tissue and blood T-cell repertoires from five or six Graves' hyperthyroidism patients. TCR V-J signatures able to tell the groups apart were searched for in a discovery cohort of 90 to 100 patients, of whom 43 had Graves' ophthalmopathy and some 60 had stable Graves' hyperthyroidism. After blood sampling, hyperthyroidism patients were treated with methimazole at a starting dose of 30 mg daily, and ophthalmopathy patients were treated with high-dose intravenous methylprednisolone. For training and testing, the 100 or so patients in the discovery cohort were randomly divided in a 7:3 ratio. On the study overall, not on this receptor specifically: Sample size was not statistically predetermined, and investigators were not blinded to group allocation. A model built on a 13 V-J signature distinguished ophthalmopathy from stable hyperthyroidism, reaching about 88% sensitivity and under 84% specificity in cross-validation and 80%/75% in testing. In validation, the model predicted progression to ophthalmopathy with roughly 66% sensitivity and roughly 72% specificity, a median of approximately 6.7 months before onset. Most expanded thyroid clonotypes (frequency above 0.001) were also detected in blood, a finding suggesting that blood repertoires may reflect thyroid immune responses.

Hyperthyroidism patients were newly diagnosed, had a disease duration of under 2 months, and were aged 18 to 65 years. Any patient with an uncontrolled infection, another autoimmune disease, pregnancy or lactation was excluded. Clinical symptoms, serum thyroxine and TRAb, thyroid ultrasound, and orbital computed tomography formed the basis for the diagnoses. Blood from progressor patients was collected at the time of first diagnosis with hyperthyroidism, before any ophthalmopathy symptoms had appeared. PBMCs were separated from 7.5 to 10 ml of fresh peripheral blood using Ficoll-Paque density gradient centrifugation. Progressor patients were first diagnosed with Graves' hyperthyroidism and then developed ophthalmopathy during follow-up. Total RNA was extracted with Trizol reagent, and quality was checked on an Agilent 2100 Bioanalyzer. The TCR beta CDR3 regions were amplified from the RNA transcripts. For the first round of RT-PCR on the TCR CDR3, the HTBI primer set was used together with the Qiagen OneStep RT-PCR kit. Libraries were constructed in a second round of multiplex PCR, after which size selection and purification were carried out. The libraries were sequenced on an Illumina HiSeq2000 using paired-end 100 bp reads. Per the source publication's procedure: SOAPnuke was used to process the raw data, with reads discarded if the reads contained adapters or uncalled bases, had a mean Phred below 15, or lacked an exact constant-primer or identifier match. COPE v1.2.5 was used to merge the high-quality paired reads, and each unique nucleotide sequence was defined as a clonotype. MiTCR v1.1 was used to align the clonotypes against IMGT TRBV, TRBD and TRBJ reference segments. Analysis was restricted to V-J combinations with a frequency above 0.0001, which covered 99.2% of repertoires. A TCS score was defined as the ratio between F50 (clonal expansion) and ExV (chaos), using BLOSUM62-based TCRdist between CDR3 peptides within each V-J. Welch's t-statistics and random forest reduced several hundred V-J features to under 15, which were used in a naive Bayes classifier (R e1071). TCRdb trimmed public reads at Q25 via fastp, called clones via MiXCR and kept in-frame beta chains. Each entry merges the rows of one CDR3 protein and shows their most common DNA and genes. What appears here as the V and J calls and clone size reflects TCRdb's work, not the paper's. Recorded for this sample are around 350,000 distinct CDR3 sequences; around 14% of them occurred a single time. The top ten hold roughly a quarter of the sample.

From a lookup of the germline V gene, CDR1 and CDR2 are WSHSY and SAAADI. Compared with germline, V lacks 6 bases and J lacks 0 bases; bases without a gene match: 1. From the cysteine up to the phenylalanine, the CDR3 has a length of 15 residues. The kept DNA is CDR3 alone, 45 bases in frame from the first base. This receptor was taken from a woman in her late teens or twenties with Graves' hyperthyroidism that later progressed to Graves' ophthalmopathy. This chain joins TRBV10-2 to TRBJ2-3; 12 of the junction bases match TRBD2. The sequencing input was blood. The CDR3 reads CASRLAGGSTDTQYF. The DNA sequence is TGCGCCAGCAGACTAGCGGGAGGCAGCACAGATACGCAGTATTTT.